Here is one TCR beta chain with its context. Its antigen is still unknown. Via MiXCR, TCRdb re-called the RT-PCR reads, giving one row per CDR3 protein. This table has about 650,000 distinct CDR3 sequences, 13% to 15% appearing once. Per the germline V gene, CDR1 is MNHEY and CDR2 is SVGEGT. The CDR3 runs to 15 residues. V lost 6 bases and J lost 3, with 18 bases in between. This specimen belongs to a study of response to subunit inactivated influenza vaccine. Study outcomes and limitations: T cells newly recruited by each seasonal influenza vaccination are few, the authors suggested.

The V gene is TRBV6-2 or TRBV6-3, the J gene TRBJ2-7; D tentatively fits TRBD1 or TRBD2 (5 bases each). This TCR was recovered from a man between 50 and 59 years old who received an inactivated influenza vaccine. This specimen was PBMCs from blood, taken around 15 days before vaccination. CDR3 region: CASRRSLGVFYEQYF. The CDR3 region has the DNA TGTGCCAGCAGAAGGTCCTTGGGGGTGTTCTACGAGCAGTACTTC.